These T cell receptor beta chains were read from a single sample in a study of cytomegalovirus exposure and HLA in healthy donors. Method: immunoSEQ multiplex PCR; TCRdb's copy keeps in-frame clones and lacks some. Found here are about 82,000 clones, around 77% of them singletons; the top ten hold around 3.4%. Sequenced material: PBMCs. The receptors come from a middle-aged man in good health and CMV-seronegative. Both conserved end residues are part of each CDR3. D genes are given only for firm matches. Some rows have no size entry. The others give once, few or many, or a class for an expanded clone.

J: TRBJ1-4; D: TRBD1; V: TRBV7-2; size: few; DNA: TGTGCCAGCGGGGACAGTTCAACTAATGAAAAACTGTTTTTT; CDR3: CASGDSSTNEKLFF
J: TRBJ2-5; D: NA; V: TRBV5-1; size: NA; DNA: TGCGCCAGCAGCCCCGGGACACAAGAGACCCAGTACTTC; CDR3: CASSPGTQETQYF
J: TRBJ2-3; D: TRBD2; V: TRBV29-1; size: NA; DNA: TGCAGCGTTGAAACTCGCGGGGGGGCGGCAGATACGCAGTATTTT; CDR3: CSVETRGGAADTQYF
J: TRBJ2-2; D: NA; V: TRBV27; size: NA; DNA: TGTGCCAGCAGGTCGGGGAGTAACACCGGGGAGCTGTTTTTT; CDR3: CASRSGSNTGELFF
J: TRBJ2-7; D: TRBD1; V: TRBV5-6; size: few; DNA: TGTGCCAGCAGCGGTTGGACAGGGGGACTGGTGGAGCAGTACTTC; CDR3: CASSGWTGGLVEQYF
J: TRBJ2-1; D: NA; V: TRBV7-9; size: NA; DNA: TGTGCCAGCAGCTTAGTTTCTTTCCGCTCCTACAATGAGCAGTTCTTC; CDR3: CASSLVSFRSYNEQFF
J: TRBJ1-2; D: NA; V: TRBV5-5; size: NA; DNA: TGTGCCAGCAGCGAGCCAGGGTCGGAGGGCTATGGCTACACCTTC; CDR3: CASSEPGSEGYGYTF
J: TRBJ2-3; D: TRBD2; V: TRBV7-2; size: NA; DNA: TGTGCCAGCAGCAGACTAGCGGGGGGCGCCCGCACAGATACGCAGTATTTT; CDR3: CASSRLAGGARTDTQYF
J: TRBJ2-6; D: NA; V: TRBV19; size: NA; DNA: TGTGCCAGTATAAGCATCTCTGGGGCCAACGTCCTGACTTTC; CDR3: CASISISGANVLTF
J: TRBJ1-5; D: TRBD1; V: TRBV18; size: NA; DNA: TGTGCCAGCTCCCCGGCAGGGGGCCTTAGCAATCAGCCCCAGCATTTT; CDR3: CASSPAGGLSNQPQHF
J: TRBJ1-4; D: NA; V: TRBV15; size: NA; DNA: TGTGCCACCAGCAGAGCTCGGGTTGGCACTAATGAAAAACTGTTTTTT; CDR3: CATSRARVGTNEKLFF
J: TRBJ2-7; D: NA; V: TRBV7-8; size: NA; DNA: TGTGCCAGCAGCTCCCAGGGTTTCTCCTACGAGCAGTACTTC; CDR3: CASSSQGFSYEQYF
J: TRBJ1-5; D: TRBD1; V: TRBV7-2; size: NA; DNA: TGTGCCAGCAGCTTTGGACCGACAGGGTTAGGTCAGCCCCAGCATTTT; CDR3: CASSFGPTGLGQPQHF
J: TRBJ2-3; D: NA; V: TRBV2; size: NA; DNA: TGTGCCAGCAGCGAGGGTCAGGGGTCAGATACGCAGTATTTT; CDR3: CASSEGQGSDTQYF
J: TRBJ1-1; D: NA; V: TRBV27; size: NA; DNA: TGTGCCAGCAGTTTGGAGGGTACAGCTTTCTTT; CDR3: CASSLEGTAFF
J: TRBJ2-2; D: NA; V: TRBV7-8; size: once; DNA: TGTGCCAGCAGCTTCGGGGTTTCCGGGGAGCTGTTTTTT; CDR3: CASSFGVSGELFF
J: TRBJ1-6; D: TRBD1; V: TRBV29-1; size: NA; DNA: TGCAGCGCTCGACAGGGTAATTCACCCCTCCACTTT; CDR3: CSARQGNSPLHF
J: TRBJ2-3; D: NA; V: TRBV5-4; size: NA; DNA: TGTGCCAGCAGCTTTGCCCGCGCCCGGGATACGCAGTATTTT; CDR3: CASSFARARDTQYF
J: TRBJ2-2; D: NA; V: TRBV27; size: NA; DNA: TGTGCCAGCAGTTTAAGGCAAGCGAGCACCGGGGAGCTGTTTTTT; CDR3: CASSLRQASTGELFF
J: TRBJ2-1; D: NA; V: TRBV4-1; size: NA; DNA: TGCGCCAGCAGCCAAGCGGGATTCAATGAGCAGTTCTTC; CDR3: CASSQAGFNEQFF
J: TRBJ2-3; D: TRBD2; V: TRBV4-1; size: once; DNA: TGCGCCAGCAGTAGGCGGGGGGGCCGAGAAGATACGCAGTATTTT; CDR3: CASSRRGGREDTQYF
J: TRBJ1-6; D: NA; V: TRBV2; size: NA; DNA: TGTGCCAGCAGGACCGGGGATTCACCCCTCCACTTT; CDR3: CASRTGDSPLHF
J: TRBJ2-5; D: NA; V: TRBV18; size: NA; DNA: TGTGCCAGCTCCCCCGACATGTGGGAGACCCAGTACTTC; CDR3: CASSPDMWETQYF
J: TRBJ2-3; D: NA; V: TRBV4-3; size: few; DNA: TGCGCCAGCAGCCAAGCCGGGACAAGCACAGATACGCAGTATTTT; CDR3: CASSQAGTSTDTQYF
J: TRBJ2-7; D: TRBD2; V: TRBV9; size: once; DNA: TGTGCCAGCAGCGTAGGCGGGGGAAACTCCTACGAGCAGTACTTC; CDR3: CASSVGGGNSYEQYF
J: TRBJ1-5; D: TRBD1; V: TRBV19; size: NA; DNA: TGTGCCAGTAGTATAGATCTGTTCGGAACAGGGGCCACTCAGCCCCAGCATTTT; CDR3: CASSIDLFGTGATQPQHF
J: TRBJ2-3; D: NA; V: TRBV20-1; size: NA; DNA: TGCAGTGCTAGACTCCCTGATACGCAGTATTTT; CDR3: CSARLPDTQYF
J: TRBJ2-5; D: NA; V: TRBV7-9; size: NA; DNA: TGTGCCAGCAGCTTAAGGACACGGGGGGAGACCCAGTACTTC; CDR3: CASSLRTRGETQYF
J: TRBJ1-1; D: NA; V: TRBV29-1; size: NA; DNA: TGCAGCGTGAGCCGGGAACTGAACACTGAAGCTTTCTTT; CDR3: CSVSRELNTEAFF
J: TRBJ1-3; D: NA; V: TRBV30; size: NA; DNA: TGTGCCTGGAGATTCCACAGGAGCTCTGGAAGCACCATATATTTT; CDR3: CAWRFHRSSGSTIYF
J: TRBJ1-1; D: NA; V: TRBV7-2; size: NA; DNA: TGTGCCAGCAGCTTAGCGGCAGGGAAGGGGAACACTGAAGCTTTCTTT; CDR3: CASSLAAGKGNTEAFF
J: TRBJ1-1; D: NA; V: TRBV6-5; size: NA; DNA: TGTGCCAGCAGTTACATAAAGAACACTGAAGCTTTCTTT; CDR3: CASSYIKNTEAFF
J: TRBJ2-2; D: NA; V: TRBV12-5; size: NA; DNA: TGTGCTAGTGGCCGATCCTCGGGACTCAATACCGGGGAGCTGTTTTTT; CDR3: CASGRSSGLNTGELFF
J: TRBJ1-2; D: NA; V: TRBV5-4; size: NA; DNA: TGTGCCAGCAGCTTGCAATCGGGTAAACTCTATGGCTACACCTTC; CDR3: CASSLQSGKLYGYTF
J: TRBJ2-2; D: NA; V: TRBV18; size: NA; DNA: TGTGCCAGCTCATCAACCGCCCAGGGGAGCACCGGGGAGCTGTTTTTT; CDR3: CASSSTAQGSTGELFF
J: TRBJ2-3; D: NA; V: TRBV7-9; size: NA; DNA: TGTGCCAGCAGCTTAGTAGGAGAGGCAGATACGCAGTATTTT; CDR3: CASSLVGEADTQYF
J: TRBJ2-1; D: NA; V: TRBV30; size: once; DNA: TGTGCCTGGGACGCGTCGGGTGGAGTTTACAATGAGCAGTTCTTC; CDR3: CAWDASGGVYNEQFF
J: TRBJ2-1; D: NA; V: TRBV11-3; size: NA; DNA: TGTGCCAGCAGCTTTACGGGTCTTGCGGAGCCTTCTTACAATGAGCAGTTCTTC; CDR3: CASSFTGLAEPSYNEQFF
J: TRBJ1-3; D: NA; V: TRBV7-8; size: NA; DNA: TGTGCCAGCAGCCCCACAGGATTCTCTGGAAACACCATATATTTT; CDR3: CASSPTGFSGNTIYF
J: TRBJ1-2; D: NA; V: TRBV29-1; size: NA; DNA: TGCAGTGTCTGGGAGCTCTATGGCTACACCTTC; CDR3: CSVWELYGYTF
J: TRBJ2-7; D: TRBD1; V: TRBV7-9; size: NA; DNA: TGTTCCAGCAGCCCCAGGACAGGGGGCTACGAGCAGTACTTC; CDR3: CSSSPRTGGYEQYF
J: TRBJ2-1; D: NA; V: TRBV19; size: once; DNA: TGTGCCAGTAGTATTGGATGGCGGCAGGGCAACAATGAGCAGTTCTTC; CDR3: CASSIGWRQGNNEQFF